Listed here are 27 T cell receptor beta chains from one sample, sequenced in a study of cytomegalovirus exposure and HLA in healthy donors. Vbeta (60) and Jbeta (13) primers were used in the PCR. TCRdb's table, derived via immunoSEQ multiplex PCR, lists solely in-frame clones and lacks some. The data hold around 92,000 clones, with 65% to 85% observed a single time. The sample was PBMCs. These receptors were taken from a female donor in good health and CMV-seropositive.

The V and J genes are TRBV28 and TRBJ1-6; 8 positions agree with TRBD1. Trimming removed 5 bases from V and 0 bases from J; junction bases left unmatched: 9. Germline V gene data show CDR1 as MDHEN and CDR2 as SYDVKM. CDR3 size: 18 residues. The CDR3 nucleotides read TGTGCCAGCAGTCACCGGGACAGGTTCTACTCCTATAATTCACCCCTCCACTTT. It codes for CASSHRDRFYSYNSPLHF.

Only a few counts were recorded for this clone. This chain joins TRBV6-6 and TRBJ2-1; 7 bases line up with TRBD1. CDR3 length: 16 residues. CDR1 and CDR2 (germline): MNHNY, SVGAGI (reference sequence). The junction had 11 bases not matched to a gene; V was cut back by 5 bases and J by 4 bases. The CDR3 loop is CASSLRTGESYNEQFF. The CDR3 DNA reads as TGTGCCAGCAGTCTTCGAACAGGGGAAAGTTACAATGAGCAGTTCTTC.

The chain joins TRBV7-2 to TRBJ2-1; 13 positions agree with TRBD2. The CDR3 is 15 amino acids. V was pared by 1 base and J by 10 bases, with 4 bases of the junction left unmatched. Germline V gene data show CDR1 as SGHTA and CDR2 as FQGNSA. CDR3 nucleotide sequence: TGTGCCAGCAGCTTAGGGACTAGCGGGAGACGCGAGCAGTTCTTC. This encodes CASSLGTSGRREQFF. The full variable domain, its missing parts supplied by reference TRBV7-2 and TRBJ2-1, is GAGVSQSPSNKVTEKGKDVELRCDPISGHTALYWYRQSLGQGLEFLIYFQGNSAPDKSGLPSDRFSAERTGGSVSTLTIQRTQQEDSAVYLCASSLGTSGRREQFFGPGTRLTVL.

The chain uses TRBV4-1 and TRBJ1-2, with D unresolved. The CDR3 is made up of 15 amino acids. Per germline, CDR1 MGHRA and CDR2 YSYEKL. Between the trimmed V and J ends, which lost 4 bases and 4 bases, there was a span of 16 bases. The CDR3 DNA sequence: TGCGCCAGCAGCCCGTATGTTGAGGGCCCCTATGGCTACACCTTC. This translates into CASSPYVEGPYGYTF.

The rearrangement links TRBV9 to TRBJ2-2; D not certain. Between the trimmed V and J ends, which lost 0 bases and 7 bases, there was a span of 4 bases. The CDR3 is made up of 12 amino acids. CDR1 is SGDLS and CDR2 is YYNGEE in the germline V gene. CDR3 sequence (DNA): TGTGCCAGCAGCGTAGCTAGCGGGGAGCTGTTTTTT. Protein: CASSVASGELFF.

The V and J genes are TRBV5-6 and TRBJ2-1, with D uncertain. The CDR3 contains 13 residues. Per the germline V gene, CDR1 is SGHDT and CDR2 is YYEEEE. The V and J ends lost 4 bases and 3 bases respectively, with 8 bases between them. CDR3 bases: TGTGCCAGCAGCAGACACCTCTACAATGAGCAGTTCTTC. Residues: CASSRHLYNEQFF. Full variable domain (missing parts from reference TRBV5-6 and TRBJ2-1): DAGVTQSPTHLIKTRGQQVTLRCSPKSGHDTVSWYQQALGQGPQFIFQYYEEEERQRGNFPDRFSGHQFPNYSSELNVNALLLGDSALYLCASSRHLYNEQFFGPGTRLTVL.

The chain is built from TRBV4-1 and TRBJ1-1, with TRBD1 identical over 10 bases. This CDR3 has 13 residues. Germline trimming cut 5 bases from V and 7 bases from J; bases unmatched to any gene: 4. Germline values: CDR1 MGHRA, CDR2 YSYEKL. This CDR3 is CASSVRDRGEAFF. The DNA of the CDR3 is TGCGCCAGCAGCGTCCGGGACAGGGGTGAAGCTTTCTTT.

CDR3 nucleotides: TGTGCCTGGAGTGCCGGGGGACCCACGAAGGGTGATGAAAAACTGTTTTTT. As protein: CAWSAGGPTKGDEKLFF. The chain joins TRBV30 to TRBJ1-4; possible D gene TRBD1, 5 bases. Germline lookup yields CDR1 GTSNPN and CDR2 SVGIG (reference sequence). Trimming removed 1 base from V and 6 bases from J, with 21 bases in between. The CDR3 runs to 17 residues.

The chain recombines TRBV14 with TRBJ2-5; 7 bases are a match to TRBD1. CDR3 length: 15 amino acids. Looked up from germline, CDR1 is SGHDN and CDR2 is FVKESK. Trimming removed 0 bases from V and 3 bases from J; junction bases left unmatched: 4. The CDR3 DNA is TGTGCCAGCAGCCAAGAAGGCAGGGGGAAAGAGACCCAGTACTTC. As protein: CASSQEGRGKETQYF.

This clone was seen a few times. The gene calls are TRBV7-2 and TRBJ2-4; 10 bases agree with TRBD1. Germline assignment: CDR1 SGHTA and CDR2 FQGNSA. CDR3 size: 16 residues. The V segment lost 5 bases and the J segment 0 bases; nucleotides outside the gene matches: 4. CDR3 loop: CASSLTGGEAKNIQYF. CDR3 in DNA: TGTGCCAGCAGCCTGACAGGGGGCGAAGCCAAAAACATTCAGTACTTC.

V usage is TRBV7-2 and J usage is TRBJ2-7; TRBD2 matches at 14 bases. The CDR3 extends over 15 amino acids. CDR1 is SGHTA and CDR2 is FQGNSA in the germline V gene. J was trimmed by 6 bases and V by 3 bases; bases with no gene match: 4. The CDR3 reads CASSLGLAGVSEQYF. The CDR3 nucleotides are TGTGCCAGCAGCTTGGGACTAGCGGGGGTGAGCGAGCAGTACTTC.

This chain connects TRBV4-3 to TRBJ2-7; the D gene is possibly TRBD2 (5 bases). This CDR3 has 16 residues. Germline values: CDR1 LGHNA, CDR2 YSLEER. V lost 4 bases, J lost 0 bases, and 16 bases lay in between. The CDR3 nucleotides are TGCGCCAGCAGCCGAGGGTGGACGGGTAGCTCCTACGAGCAGTACTTC. It specifies CASSRGWTGSSYEQYF.

This chain uses TRBV7-2 with TRBJ2-1; 7 nucleotides line up with TRBD2. The trim removed 2 bases at V and 0 bases at J, leaving 10 bases unmatched. From germline, CDR1 is SGHTA and CDR2 FQGNSA. This CDR3 is built from 18 residues. CDR3 protein: CASSLWGLRGSSYNEQFF. CDR3 in DNA: TGTGCCAGCAGCTTATGGGGGTTGCGGGGGAGCTCCTACAATGAGCAGTTCTTC.

The genes are TRBV18 and TRBJ2-5; 7 bases align to TRBD1. The trim removed 5 bases at V and 1 base at J, leaving 4 bases unmatched. Germline V gene data show CDR1 as KGHSH and CDR2 as LQKENI. CDR3 length: 14 amino acids. Written as DNA, the CDR3 is TGTGCCAGCTCAAAGGGACAGTCCCAAGAGACCCAGTACTTC. Residues: CASSKGQSQETQYF.

V gene TRBV28 combines with J gene TRBJ2-3; D ambiguous. V dropped 8 bases and J dropped 2 bases, with 14 bases sitting between them. The length of the CDR3 is 14 residues. The V gene's germline CDR1 is MDHEN and CDR2 SYDVKM. The CDR3 DNA follows: TGTGCCAGCTTTAACCAGGTTACCACAGATACGCAGTATTTT. As protein: CASFNQVTTDTQYF.

The chain uses TRBV7-2 and TRBJ2-5, with D perhaps TRBD1 (6 bases). The germline V gene has CDR1 SGHTA and CDR2 FQGNSA. Between the trimmed V and J ends, which lost 4 bases and 4 bases, there was a span of 13 bases. The CDR3 sequence is 14 residues long. In nucleotides, the CDR3 is TGTGCCAGCAGCTCAAAAGACAGGAGAGAGACCCAGTACTTC. This gives the protein CASSSKDRRETQYF.

This clone was seen more than once but under ten times. The V and J genes are TRBV5-6 and TRBJ2-7, with no clear D. Germline V gene lookup returns CDR1 SGHDT and CDR2 YYEEEE. V lost 0 bases and J 7 bases, leaving 5 bases between the germline ends. This CDR3 comprises 11 residues. CDR3 sequence: CASSLAREQYF. The CDR3 region has the DNA TGTGCCAGCAGCTTGGCGAGAGAGCAGTACTTC. The whole variable domain, filled in from reference TRBV5-6 and TRBJ2-7, reads DAGVTQSPTHLIKTRGQQVTLRCSPKSGHDTVSWYQQALGQGPQFIFQYYEEEERQRGNFPDRFSGHQFPNYSSELNVNALLLGDSALYLCASSLAREQYFGPGTRLTVT.

This clone was detected once. In DNA, the CDR3 is TGTGCCAGCAGCGTAGCTACGGGGGGCACAGATACGCAGTATTTT. As protein: CASSVATGGTDTQYF. This rearrangement joins TRBV9 to TRBJ2-3, with D possibly being TRBD2 (6 bases). The CDR3 sequence is 15 residues long. The V and J ends lost 0 bases and 1 base respectively, with 9 bases between them. In germline, CDR1 is SGDLS, CDR2 YYNGEE.

This CDR3 reads CATSTGTWDKGYTF. For the CDR3, the DNA is TGTGCCACCTCAACAGGGACGTGGGACAAAGGCTACACCTTC. This chain joins TRBV11-1 and TRBJ1-2; D perhaps matches TRBD1 (6 bases). Looked up from germline, CDR1 is SGHAT and CDR2 is FQDESV (reference sequence). This CDR3 is 14 amino acids long. V lost 10 bases and J lost 8, with 23 bases in between.

CDR3 DNA: TGTGCCAGCAGCTTGGGGGCGGTGACACTTAACACTGAAGCTTTCTTT. It translates to CASSLGAVTLNTEAFF. The gene calls are TRBV7-2 and TRBJ1-1, with TRBD1 as a possible D gene (6 bases). The V gene lost 3 bases and the J gene lost 2 bases, with 16 bases spanning the gap. Germline loops: CDR1 SGHTA, CDR2 FQGNSA. This CDR3 is 16 amino acids long. The whole variable domain, filled in from reference TRBV7-2 and TRBJ1-1, reads GAGVSQSPSNKVTEKGKDVELRCDPISGHTALYWYRQSLGQGLEFLIYFQGNSAPDKSGLPSDRFSAERTGGSVSTLTIQRTQQEDSAVYLCASSLGAVTLNTEAFFGQGTRLTVV.

For this clone: At one of its ends the junction is not consistent with the germline gene, which may arise from a read error. At the DNA level, this CDR3 is encoded by other sequences in the same sample as well. This chain uses TRBV7-3 with TRBJ1-1; D possibly corresponds to TRBD1 (6 bases). Germline V gene lookup returns CDR1 SGHTA and CDR2 FQGTGA. This CDR3 is 14 amino acids long. The CDR3 loop reads CASSLTGGNTEAFF. The CDR3 bases are TGTGCCAGCAGCTTAACAGGGGGTAACACTGAGGCTTTCTTT.

The V call is TRBV6-5, the J call TRBJ1-5; D remains unclear. From germline, CDR1 is MNHEY and CDR2 SVGAGI. CDR3 length: 14 residues. The V end lost 6 bases, the J end lost 3 bases, and 12 bases lay between the germline ends. CDR3 DNA: TGTGCCAGCAGCCGTGACAAATACAATCAGCCCCAGCATTTT. Translating it yields CASSRDKYNQPQHF.

The chain has TRBV9 and TRBJ1-2, with unresolved D. The CDR3 is made up of 10 amino acids. V was cut by 3 bases and J by 8 bases, with 5 bases left in between. Germline lookup yields CDR1 SGDLS and CDR2 YYNGEE. The chain's CDR3 is CASSGRGYTF. For the CDR3, the DNA is TGTGCCAGCAGCGGGAGGGGCTACACCTTC.

This clone has just a few counts. The CDR3 here is CSAQIGAGPPRLYTF. In DNA form, the CDR3 reads TGCAGCGCTCAAATTGGGGCCGGGCCCCCTCGGCTCTACACCTTC. The V and J genes are TRBV29-1 and TRBJ1-2; possibly TRBD1 for D (5 bases). The germline V and J ends were trimmed by 7 bases and 10 bases, with 28 bases remaining between them. This CDR3 spans 15 amino acids. Germline assignment: CDR1 SQVTM and CDR2 ANQGSEA.

This rearrangement joins TRBV4-3 to TRBJ2-1; 12 nucleotides agree with TRBD2. The V gene's germline CDR1 is LGHNA and CDR2 YSLEER. V trimming: 2 bases; J trimming: 4 bases; junction bases outside the gene matches: 0. CDR3 length: 15 amino acids. The CDR3: CASSQLAGGYNEQFF. The CDR3 coding sequence is TGCGCCAGCAGCCAACTAGCGGGGGGGTACAATGAGCAGTTCTTC.

The CDR3 here is CASSQGPGNTIYF. The CDR3 nucleotides are TGTGCCAGCAGCCAGGGCCCTGGAAACACCATATATTTT. This sequence joins TRBV7-3 and TRBJ1-3; weak D call: TRBD1 (5 bases). Trimming shortened V by 5 bases and J by 2 bases, and 7 bases separated the two germline ends. CDR3 size: 13 residues. CDR1 and CDR2 from the germline V gene are SGHTA and FQGTGA.

The chain couples TRBV7-2 to TRBJ2-7; 8 bases are shared with TRBD1. J lost 4 bases, V lost 5 bases, and 7 bases had no gene match. This CDR3 comprises 14 residues. Germline values: CDR1 SGHTA, CDR2 FQGNSA. The CDR3: CASSPDRGVYEQYF. DNA for the CDR3: TGTGCCAGCAGCCCCGACAGGGGCGTATACGAGCAGTACTTC. The full variable domain, in which reference TRBV7-2 and TRBJ2-7 provide the parts outside the CDR3, is GAGVSQSPSNKVTEKGKDVELRCDPISGHTALYWYRQSLGQGLEFLIYFQGNSAPDKSGLPSDRFSAERTGGSVSTLTIQRTQQEDSAVYLCASSPDRGVYEQYFGPGTRLTVT.